The 16 T cell receptor beta chains below were found in one sample sequenced in a study of esophageal squamous cell carcinoma under preoperative chemotherapy. TCRdb redid the calling of the PCR reads with MiXCR, one entry per CDR3 protein. Of under 20,000 distinct CDR3 sequences listed, approximately 44% are singletons. Time point: after preoperative PTX-NDP chemotherapy. Sampling was carried out from a patient given preoperative chemotherapy. These receptor sequences come from a human donor with esophageal squamous cell carcinoma. The donor label of this sample is uncertain.

The chain recombines TRBV9 with TRBJ2-7; 7 bases are shared with TRBD1. V dropped 4 bases and J dropped 3; count of bases not matched to a gene: 10. This CDR3 comprises 15 residues. Germline V gene lookup returns CDR1 SGDLS and CDR2 YYNGEE. The CDR3 sequence: CASSPRDSPYYEQYF. CDR3 coding DNA: TGTGCCAGCAGCCCACGGGACAGCCCTTACTACGAGCAGTACTTC.

In the case of this clonotype: The CDR3 carries no conserved terminal phenylalanine or tryptophan, so it likely arises from a read error. The DNA is omitted, as the CDR3 cannot be located on it reliably, and the CDR3 follows TCRdb's listing. The chain combines TRBV23-1 with TRBJ2-6; the D call of TRBD2 is as the table states it, not checked on the DNA. TRBV23-1 is an ORF for which the function is uncertain. The CDR3 contains 17 residues when both ends are counted. The CDR3 here is CARGVSGRGWASGCQDV.

The chain combines TRBV7-3 with TRBJ2-3; 7 bases fit TRBD2. The CDR3 spans 14 residues. CDR1 SGHTA and CDR2 FQGTGA come from the germline V gene. CDR3 nucleotides: TGTGCGGGCAGCGGGGCCCGGGAGCACGCCCGCCAGTATTTT. This sequence encodes CAGSGAREHARQYF.

This clonotype was seen at least ten times. V is TRBV11-3 and J is TRBJ2-5; TRBD1 matches at 10 bases. CDR1 and CDR2 from the germline V gene are SGHNT and YENEEA. This CDR3 comprises 14 residues. After removal of 5 bases from V and 3 bases from J, the junction contained 3 bases not matched to a gene. The CDR3 sequence is CASSKTGGKETQYF. CDR3 coding DNA: TGTGCCAGCAGCAAGACAGGGGGCAAAGAGACCCAGTACTTC.

This clonotype was picked up a small number of times. This sequence joins TRBV5-6 and TRBJ2-6, with D perhaps TRBD1 (6 bases). The CDR3 is 16 residues long. Germline V gene sequence: CDR1 SGHDT, CDR2 YYEEEE. Between the trimmed V and J ends, which lost 4 bases and 0 bases, there was a span of 11 bases. This chain's CDR3 is CASSRDTSSGANVLTF. DNA of the CDR3: TGTGCCAGCAGCCGGGACACTAGCTCTGGGGCCAACGTCCTGACTTTC.

The chain couples TRBV27 to TRBJ1-5; 8 bases match TRBD1. The CDR3 has 15 residues. Trimming at V came to 5 bases and at J to 0 bases, leaving 3 bases not matched to a gene. Germline CDR1 reads MNHEY; CDR2 reads SMNVEV (reference sequence). CDR3 region: CASSPDRGSNQPQHF. The CDR3 DNA follows: TGTGCCAGCAGTCCCGACAGGGGTAGCAATCAGCCCCAGCATTTT.

The chain carries TRBV11-3 and TRBJ2-5, with 15 bases fitting TRBD2. This CDR3 is built from 17 residues. Trimming at V came to 3 bases and at J to 2 bases, leaving 4 bases not matched to a gene. Germline lookup yields CDR1 SGHNT and CDR2 YENEEA. The CDR3 sequence is CASSFGTSGRFQETQYF. The CDR3 nucleotides are TGTGCCAGCAGCTTTGGGACTAGCGGGAGGTTTCAAGAGACCCAGTACTTC.

The chain is built from TRBV6-2 or TRBV6-3 and TRBJ2-1, with D uncertain. The V gene lost 2 bases and the J gene lost 7 bases, with 6 bases spanning the gap. Per the germline V gene, CDR1 is MNHEY and CDR2 is SVGEGT. The CDR3 loop spans 12 amino acids. The CDR3 is CASSYPPNEQFF. In DNA, the CDR3 is TGTGCCAGCAGTTACCCCCCGAATGAGCAGTTCTTC.

V usage is TRBV20-1 and J usage is TRBJ2-5; TRBD1 is a possible D gene (6 bases). V lost 6 bases and J lost 1, with 9 bases in between. Per germline, CDR1 DFQATT and CDR2 SNEGSKA (reference sequence). The CDR3 sequence is 12 residues long. CDR3 in DNA: TGCAGTGCAAGGGGGACCCAAGAGACCCAGTACTTC. It yields the protein CSARGTQETQYF.

In the case of this clonotype: The CDR3 does not end in the conserved phenylalanine or tryptophan, so this is likely a read error. Because the CDR3's place on the DNA is in doubt, the DNA is left out and the CDR3 is given as listed by TCRdb. The chain carries TRBV7-2 and TRBJ2-5. The CDR3 region is 14 residues in length, termini included. Germline V gene sequence: CDR1 SGHTA, CDR2 FQGNSA. CDR3 region: CASSPTGDKATRYS.

This chain joins TRBV7-2 and TRBJ2-5; D possibly corresponds to TRBD1 (5 bases). The CDR3 totals 13 residues. The germline CDR1 and CDR2 sequences are SGHTA and FQGNSA. The V gene lost 1 base and the J gene lost 3 bases, with 6 bases spanning the gap. CDR3 DNA sequence: TGTGCCAGCAGCTTAGAGGGGAAAGAGACCCAGTACTTC. Protein: CASSLEGKETQYF. The full variable domain, rest sourced from reference TRBV7-2 and TRBJ2-5, is GAGVSQSPSNKVTEKGKDVELRCDPISGHTALYWYRQSLGQGLEFLIYFQGNSAPDKSGLPSDRFSAERTGGSVSTLTIQRTQQEDSAVYLCASSLEGKETQYFGPGTRLLVL.

The J gene is TRBJ2-5, the V gene TRBV7-9, with 8 bases matching TRBD1. The last part of the DNA fits TRBJ2-7 better; the J call may be wrong. Per the germline V gene, CDR1 is SEHNR and CDR2 is FQNEAQ (reference sequence). CDR3 length: 20 residues. CDR3 amino acids: CASSLGFPRQGPWGSYEQYF. The CDR3 DNA reads as TGTGCCAGCAGCTTAGGTTTCCCCCGACAGGGGCCATGGGGCTCCTACGAGCAGTACTTC.

V is TRBV4-2 and J is TRBJ1-1; D ambiguous. Between the trimmed V and J ends, which lost 0 bases and 3 bases, there was a span of 5 bases. CDR3 size: 13 residues. Germline CDR1 and CDR2: LGHNA and YNFKEQ. CDR3 protein: CASSQEQYTEAFF. The CDR3 bases are TGTGCCAGCAGCCAAGAACAGTACACTGAAGCTTTCTTT.

V gene TRBV7-2 combines with J gene TRBJ2-5, with 10 nucleotides matching TRBD2. Per germline, CDR1 SGHTA and CDR2 FQGNSA. Unmatched junction bases numbered 2, after V lost 0 bases and J lost 4 bases. The CDR3 runs 15 residues. CDR3 in amino acids: CASSLAGLARETQYF. CDR3 bases: TGTGCCAGCAGCTTAGCGGGACTAGCGAGAGAGACCCAGTACTTC.

By proportion, this clonotype is medium-sized. The chain is built from TRBV7-7 and TRBJ2-6; 8 bases line up with TRBD1. After removal of 1 base from V and 7 bases from J, the junction contained 3 bases not matched to a gene. Germline values: CDR1 SSHAT, CDR2 FNYEAQ (reference sequence). CDR3 size: 15 residues. CDR3: CASSLGTGKANVLTF. For the CDR3, the DNA is TGTGCCAGCAGCTTAGGGACAGGGAAAGCCAACGTCCTGACTTTC.

This clonotype was seen at least ten times. This may arise from a read error, as a much more abundant clone is one base away. The chain carries TRBV11-3 and TRBJ2-5; D unresolved. This CDR3 has 12 residues. The germline V and J ends were trimmed by 2 bases and 11 bases, with 12 bases remaining between them. Germline lookup yields CDR1 SGHNT and CDR2 YENEEA. The CDR3: CASSLYGYEQYF. For the CDR3, the DNA is TGTGCCAGCAGCTTATATGGCTATGAGCAGTACTTC.